These 10 T cell receptor beta chains were sequenced from one sample in a study of blood T cell repertoires in COVID-19. The data were produced by immunoSEQ multiplex PCR, yet TCRdb's version contains in-frame clones alone and is incomplete. The repertoire has 150,000 to 200,000 clones, around 80% of them found once; the top ten carry 8% to 13%. The specimen was PBMCs or T cells enriched from blood (not recorded which). These receptors all stem from a man aged 45-65 years who had recovered from COVID-19.

In nucleotides, the CDR3 is TGTGCCAGCAGCTCGGCTCAGGGATACAACTATGGCTACACCTTC. It encodes CASSSAQGYNYGYTF. The V call is TRBV5-4, the J call TRBJ1-2, with D tentatively TRBD1 (5 bases). The V gene's germline CDR1 is SGHNT and CDR2 YYREEE (reference sequence). The V end was cut by 3 bases, the J end by 2 bases, with 14 bases between. The CDR3 contains 15 residues.

This chain uses TRBV2 with TRBJ2-1; D possibly corresponds to TRBD2 (7 bases). The length of the CDR3 is 15 residues. V gave up 6 bases and J gave up 0 bases, with 12 bases separating them. CDR1 and CDR2 (germline): SNHLY, FYNNEI. CDR3 in DNA: TGTGCCAGCAGGAGGGGGGAGGGCTCCTACAATGAGCAGTTCTTC. It specifies CASRRGEGSYNEQFF. The whole variable domain, filled in from reference TRBV2 and TRBJ2-1, reads EPEVTQTPSHQVTQMGQEVILRCVPISNHLYFYWYRQILGQKVEFLVSFYNNEISEKSEIFDDQFSVERPDGSNFTLKIRSTKLEDSAMYFCASRRGEGSYNEQFFGPGTRLTVL.

The chain carries TRBV28 and TRBJ1-1; no clear D. Germline lookup yields CDR1 MDHEN and CDR2 SYDVKM. V shed 6 bases and J shed 11 bases, with 13 bases lying between them. This CDR3 is 11 amino acids long. The CDR3 bases are TGTGCCAGCAGGGAGGGAGGAACGGCTTTCTTT. It is translated as CASREGGTAFF. The full variable domain, in which reference TRBV28 and TRBJ1-1 provide the parts outside the CDR3, is DVKVTQSSRYLVKRTGEKVFLECVQDMDHENMFWYRQDPGLGLRLIYFSYDVKMKEKGDIPEGYSVSREKKERFSLILESASTNQTSMYLCASREGGTAFFGQGTRLTVV.

This chain connects TRBV7-2 to TRBJ1-2; 9 positions agree with TRBD1. The V and J ends lost 0 bases and 6 bases, in that order; junction bases with no gene match: 5. The CDR3 loop spans 15 amino acids. Germline V gene sequence: CDR1 SGHTA, CDR2 FQGNSA. The CDR3 sequence is CASSLAGQGTNGYTF. The CDR3 DNA reads TGTGCCAGCAGCTTAGCGGGACAGGGCACCAATGGCTACACCTTC.

The gene calls are TRBV3-1 (or the pseudogene TRBV3-2) and TRBJ1-6, with 9 bases that match TRBD1. V was pared by 4 bases and J by 7 bases, with 5 bases of the junction left unmatched. Germline-derived CDR1 and CDR2 are LGHDT and YNNKEL (reference sequence). The CDR3 runs to 15 residues. The CDR3 DNA reads TGTGCCAGCAGCCCAACAGGGGGCCCGAATTCACCCCTCCACTTT. This sequence encodes CASSPTGGPNSPLHF.

The rearrangement uses TRBV7-9 and TRBJ2-5; 7 positions agree with TRBD2. The V gene's germline CDR1 is SEHNR and CDR2 FQNEAQ (reference sequence). Trimming cost V 6 bases and J 2 bases; bases outside gene matches: 6. This CDR3 comprises 14 residues. The CDR3 DNA follows: TGTGCCAGCAGGGGGGGAGGGGCACAAGAGACCCAGTACTTC. Amino acid sequence: CASRGGGAQETQYF.

The chain links TRBV28 to TRBJ2-1, with TRBD2 matching over 10 bases. Trimming cost V 6 bases and J 3 bases; bases outside gene matches: 2. This CDR3 region has 14 residues. The germline V gene has CDR1 MDHEN and CDR2 SYDVKM. CDR3 sequence: CASSWTSGYNEQFF. The CDR3, as DNA: TGTGCCAGCAGCTGGACTAGCGGCTACAATGAGCAGTTCTTC.

The V gene is TRBV28, the J gene TRBJ2-7, with 10 bases identical to TRBD2. V was clipped by 5 bases and J by 6 bases; unmatched bases: 10. This CDR3 contains 15 residues. Germline V CDR1 and CDR2: MDHEN, SYDVKM. The CDR3 DNA is TGTGCCAGCAGTACGGGTCTAGCGGGAGTCGGCGAGCAGTACTTC. This gives the protein CASSTGLAGVGEQYF.

This clone was counted between two and nine times. This sequence joins TRBV7-2 and TRBJ2-1; perhaps TRBD2 as D (6 bases). The CDR3 has 16 residues. V was shortened by 3 bases and J by 3 bases, with 15 bases between the two germline ends. The germline V gene encodes CDR1 SGHTA and CDR2 FQGNSA. CDR3: CASSFSLRRGYNEQFF. The CDR3 coding sequence is TGTGCCAGCAGCTTTAGCCTTAGGAGGGGCTACAATGAGCAGTTCTTC.

This chain joins TRBV28 and TRBJ1-4; 9 bases match TRBD1. The CDR3 sequence is 16 residues long. Germline CDR1 reads MDHEN; CDR2 reads SYDVKM. The V and J ends lost 2 bases and 5 bases, in that order; junction bases with no gene match: 6. The CDR3 loop reads CASSLRVGQGNEKLFF. The DNA for the CDR3 is TGTGCCAGCAGTTTAAGAGTGGGACAGGGAAATGAAAAACTGTTTTTT.